These 28 T cell receptor beta chains came from one sample sequenced in a study of cytomegalovirus exposure and HLA in healthy donors. Amplification used 60 Vbeta primers and 13 Jbeta primers. Generated by immunoSEQ multiplex PCR, the TCRdb table keeps only in-frame clones and is missing some. In the table there are hundreds of thousands of clones, approximately 82% of which are singletons. The sample consisted of PBMCs. The receptor source for this set is a man aged 18 to 30 in good health and CMV-seronegative.

The J gene is TRBJ2-7, the V gene TRBV30; D remains ambiguous. The CDR3 has 14 amino acids. Trimming took 3 bases from V and 0 from J, leaving 12 bases between them. The germline gives CDR1 GTSNPN, CDR2 SVGIG (reference sequence). The CDR3, as DNA: TGTGCCTGGAGGGTCGCGGTCTTCTCCTACGAGCAGTACTTC. Translation gives CAWRVAVFSYEQYF.

The rearrangement links TRBV7-3 to TRBJ2-2; D might be TRBD1 (5 bases). CDR1 SGHTA and CDR2 FQGTGA come from the germline V gene. V was clipped by 1 base and J by 4 bases, with 10 bases between them. The CDR3 consists of 15 residues. In DNA, the CDR3 is TGTGCCAGCAGCTTAATGCAGGGTGGCACCGGGGAGCTGTTTTTT. Amino acids: CASSLMQGGTGELFF.

The chain recombines TRBV2 with TRBJ2-2, with 10 nucleotides matching TRBD1. CDR3 length: 14 amino acids. Germline CDR1 and CDR2: SNHLY and FYNNEI. Trimming cost V 7 bases and J 7 bases; bases outside gene matches: 6. CDR3 nucleotide sequence: TGTGCCAGCAACAGACAGGGGGCAAACGGGGAGCTGTTTTTT. It specifies CASNRQGANGELFF.

Note on this clone: This CDR3 is also generated by other DNA sequences in the sample. This chain connects TRBV5-1 to TRBJ1-1, with D perhaps matching TRBD1 (6 bases). With 4 bases removed from V and 6 bases from J, the gap between germline ends came to 13 bases. Germline CDR1 and CDR2: SGHRS and YFSETQ. The CDR3 length is 13 residues. CDR3 in amino acids: CASSPGGGAEAFF. CDR3 nucleotide sequence: TGCGCCAGCAGCCCTGGGGGGGGCGCTGAAGCTTTCTTT.

This clone was seen a handful of times. The chain couples TRBV14 to TRBJ1-5; 8 nucleotides agree with TRBD1. This CDR3 has 17 residues. Unmatched junction bases numbered 15, after V lost 6 bases and J lost 5 bases. In germline, CDR1 is SGHDN, CDR2 FVKESK. The CDR3 loop is CASSQRTGSKRYQPQHF. CDR3 bases: TGTGCCAGCAGTCAAAGGACAGGGTCAAAGAGGTATCAGCCCCAGCATTTT.

The chain recombines TRBV6-1 with TRBJ2-7, with 8 bases identical to TRBD2. Losses at the gene ends were 4 bases for V and 4 bases for J; bases not matched to a gene: 9. The germline V gene has CDR1 MNHNS and CDR2 SASEGT. The length of the CDR3 is 15 residues. CDR3 coding DNA: TGTGCCAGCAGTGTAAGGCTAGCGGGCACGTACGAGCAGTACTTC. Protein sequence: CASSVRLAGTYEQYF.

This clone has more than one count but fewer than ten. The rearrangement joins TRBV29-1 to TRBJ2-3; 11 nucleotides align to TRBD2. Germline CDR1 SQVTM, CDR2 ANQGSEA. After removal of 5 bases from V and 2 bases from J, the junction contained 3 bases not matched to a gene. The CDR3 has 14 residues. The CDR3 spells CSVRLAGFTDTQYF. The CDR3, as DNA: TGCAGCGTTAGACTAGCGGGATTCACAGATACGCAGTATTTT.

The rearrangement links TRBV5-1 to TRBJ2-7, with 14 positions matching TRBD2. V shed 0 bases and J 2 bases; nucleotides not matched to a gene: 7. The CDR3 loop spans 18 amino acids. Germline V gives CDR1 SGHRS, CDR2 YFSETQ. In nucleotides, the CDR3 is TGCGCCAGCAGCTTGGTTGGACTAGCGGGAGGCCTTCCCTACGAGCAGTACTTC. Encoded protein: CASSLVGLAGGLPYEQYF.

The J gene is TRBJ2-5, the V gene TRBV9, with D perhaps matching TRBD1 (6 bases). Germline CDR1 and CDR2: SGDLS and YYNGEE. The CDR3 spans 16 residues. The V gene lost 4 bases and the J gene lost 2 bases, with 18 bases spanning the gap. The CDR3 sequence is CASSSPRGQIQETQYF. In DNA, the CDR3 is TGTGCCAGCAGCTCACCACGCGGACAGATACAAGAGACCCAGTACTTC.

This chain joins TRBV6-5 and TRBJ2-7; D is possibly TRBD1 (6 bases). Per the germline V gene, CDR1 is MNHEY and CDR2 is SVGAGI. Deletions cut 4 bases from V and 10 bases from J, with 20 bases between. The CDR3 runs to 14 residues. CDR3 bases: TGTGCCAGCAGTTCGAGGACAGATACCTACGGACAGTACTTC. Translated, it gives CASSSRTDTYGQYF.

The genes are TRBV6-5 and TRBJ2-1; tentatively, D is TRBD2 (7 bases). CDR3 length: 15 amino acids. From germline, CDR1 is MNHEY and CDR2 SVGAGI. V was trimmed by 2 bases and J by 6 bases, leaving 14 bases between them. The CDR3 spells CASSYRRETGNEQFF. As DNA, the CDR3 is TGTGCCAGCAGTTACCGGCGGGAGACAGGCAATGAGCAGTTCTTC.

Concerning this clone itself: Other DNA sequences in this specimen translate into the identical CDR3. The chain employs TRBV19 and TRBJ1-2, with D tentatively TRBD1 (6 bases). This CDR3 has 12 amino acids. Trimming shortened V by 11 bases and J by 0 bases, and 10 bases separated the two germline ends. The germline gives CDR1 LNHDA, CDR2 SQIVND (reference sequence). In nucleotides, the CDR3 is TGTGCCCTCCGGGACACTAACTATGGCTACACCTTC. Its protein is CALRDTNYGYTF.

This clone was seen a handful of times. The CDR3: CASSPIQGNEQFF. CDR3 DNA: TGCGCCAGCAGCCCGATACAGGGAAATGAGCAGTTCTTC. The chain combines TRBV5-1 with TRBJ2-1; TRBD1 might be the D (6 bases). The CDR3 contains 13 residues. CDR1 and CDR2 from the germline V gene are SGHRS and YFSETQ. V dropped 4 bases and J dropped 7 bases, with 12 bases sitting between them.

V usage is TRBV9 and J usage is TRBJ1-5; possibly TRBD1 for D (5 bases). The CDR3 has 14 residues. Trimming removed 3 bases from V and 7 bases from J, with 14 bases in between. Germline lookup yields CDR1 SGDLS and CDR2 YYNGEE. Here the CDR3 DNA reads TGTGCCAGCAGCGCCTCATGGGGGGGGCAGCCCCAGCATTTT. Encoded protein: CASSASWGGQPQHF. Based on the CDR3 plus reference TRBV9 and TRBJ1-5, the full variable domain is DSGVTQTPKHLITATGQRVTLRCSPRSGDLSVYWYQQSLDQGLQFLIQYYNGEERAKGNILERFSAQQFPDLHSELNLSSLELGDSALYFCASSASWGGQPQHFGDGTRLSIL.

The rearrangement joins TRBV5-1 to TRBJ2-3, with TRBD1 matching 10 bases. From germline, CDR1 is SGHRS and CDR2 YFSETQ. The CDR3 consists of 16 residues. The junction had 8 bases not matched to a gene; V was cut back by 1 base and J by 6 bases. CDR3 residues: CASSLNRQGAMDTQYF. The CDR3, as DNA: TGCGCCAGCAGCTTGAACCGACAGGGGGCGATGGATACGCAGTATTTT.

The V call is TRBV4-2, the J call TRBJ2-7, with 9 positions matching TRBD2. This CDR3 is built from 18 residues. Germline CDR1 reads LGHNA; CDR2 reads YNFKEQ. Trimming took 3 bases from V and 5 from J; bases not matched to a gene: 17. CDR3 amino acids: CASSQDRILSGSPHEQYF. In DNA, the CDR3 is TGTGCCAGCAGCCAGGATAGAATTCTTAGCGGGAGTCCCCACGAGCAGTACTTC.

This clone showed up just a few times. The chain is built from TRBV30 and TRBJ1-1; 9 bases agree with TRBD1. The CDR3 contains 15 residues. CDR1 and CDR2 (germline): GTSNPN, SVGIG (reference sequence). V trimming: 3 bases; J trimming: 6 bases; junction bases outside the gene matches: 11. CDR3 coding DNA: TGTGCCTGGAGGGATACAGGGGGCGCGGGGTCTGAAGCTTTCTTT. Encoded protein: CAWRDTGGAGSEAFF.

V is TRBV28 and J is TRBJ1-1; TRBD1 matches at 8 bases. From germline, CDR1 is MDHEN and CDR2 SYDVKM. V was clipped by 6 bases and J by 0 bases; unmatched bases: 21. There are 20 residues in the CDR3. CDR3 amino acids: CASRWGKRASGGQVNTEAFF. CDR3 bases: TGTGCCAGCAGATGGGGTAAACGGGCGTCAGGGGGCCAGGTGAACACTGAAGCTTTCTTT.

The V call is TRBV25-1, the J call TRBJ2-3, with D tentatively TRBD1 (6 bases). Germline-derived CDR1 and CDR2 are MGHDK and SYGVNS. Trimming shortened V by 9 bases and J by 6 bases, and 16 bases separated the two germline ends. The length of the CDR3 is 13 residues. The CDR3 loop reads CASWFRGLDTQYF. The DNA of the CDR3 is TGTGCCAGTTGGTTTAGGGGGTTGGATACGCAGTATTTT.

CDR3 DNA sequence: TGTGCCAGCAGTCCCAACTCGGACGGACAGGCCGCCATATATTTT. This sequence encodes CASSPNSDGQAAIYF. The rearrangement uses TRBV6-1 and TRBJ1-3; 7 bases are shared with TRBD1. This CDR3 contains 15 residues. Germline lookup yields CDR1 MNHNS and CDR2 SASEGT. The junction had 15 bases not matched to a gene; V was cut back by 5 bases and J by 11 bases.

The V call is TRBV7-2, the J call TRBJ1-2, with D perhaps matching TRBD1 (5 bases). The V gene's germline CDR1 is SGHTA and CDR2 FQGNSA. Trimming took 5 bases from V and 1 from J, leaving 14 bases between them. The CDR3 contains 15 residues. CDR3 residues: CASSRHRTINYGYTF. DNA for the CDR3: TGTGCCAGCAGCCGCCATCGGACAATTAACTATGGCTACACCTTC.

This clone has only a few counts. The gene calls are TRBV23-1 and TRBJ1-3, with a weak D call TRBD1 (6 bases). TRBV23-1 qualifies as an ORF whose function is uncertain. The CDR3 is made up of 16 amino acids. V lost 6 bases, J lost 0 bases, and 15 bases lay in between. DNA for the CDR3: TGCGCCAGCAGCCGAGGACAGCCGAGCTCTGGAAACACCATATATTTT. Translation: CASSRGQPSSGNTIYF.

The chain combines TRBV11-1 with TRBJ2-3, with a weak D call TRBD2 (5 bases). This CDR3 has 13 residues. Germline CDR1 is SGHAT and CDR2 is FQDESV (reference sequence). V lost 3 bases, J lost 6 bases, and 10 bases lay in between. CDR3 region: CASSFQLGDTQYF. The CDR3, as DNA: TGTGCCAGCAGCTTCCAACTAGGGGATACGCAGTATTTT.

The chain employs TRBV27 and TRBJ2-7; TRBD2 matches at 13 bases. CDR1 is MNHEY and CDR2 is SMNVEV in the germline V gene (reference sequence). The ends lost 6 bases at V and 4 bases at J; junction bases unmatched: 6. The CDR3 extends over 15 amino acids. The CDR3 DNA sequence: TGTGCCAGCAGGGAAAGGACTAGCGGGGGTTACGAGCAGTACTTC. Protein: CASRERTSGGYEQYF.

This sequence joins TRBV2 and TRBJ2-7; the match to TRBD2 covers 11 bases. With V trimmed by 6 bases and J by 7 bases, 11 bases remained unmatched. Germline CDR1 reads SNHLY; CDR2 reads FYNNEI. The CDR3 spans 15 residues. CDR3 residues: CASSERLAGLLEQYF. CDR3 coding DNA: TGTGCCAGCAGCGAGAGACTAGCGGGGCTTTTGGAGCAGTACTTC.

The chain has TRBV19 and TRBJ1-5; D is unclear. Per the germline V gene, CDR1 is LNHDA and CDR2 is SQIVND (reference sequence). The V end was cut by 5 bases, the J end by 7 bases, with 21 bases between. The CDR3 contains 16 residues. DNA of the CDR3: TGTGCCAGTAGTGTCGACGGGGTCCGAGGAGAGCAGCCCCAGCATTTT. Translated: CASSVDGVRGEQPQHF.

This clone was recorded once. The V gene is TRBV19, the J gene TRBJ2-7; D gene unclear. The CDR3 consists of 13 residues. Germline CDR1 is LNHDA and CDR2 is SQIVND (reference sequence). V was clipped by 2 bases and J by 6 bases, with 11 bases between them. CDR3 sequence (DNA): TGTGCCAGTAGTATATCCGGAGTCAGCGAGCAGTACTTC. It translates to CASSISGVSEQYF.

This clone appeared a few times. The rearrangement uses TRBV6-6 and TRBJ2-7; TRBD2 agrees at 9 bases. There are 14 residues in the CDR3. V lost 8 bases, J lost 5 bases, and 10 bases stayed unmatched. CDR1 is MNHNY and CDR2 is SVGAGI in the germline V gene (reference sequence). CDR3 region: CASRPWASGNEQYF. The CDR3 region has the DNA TGTGCCAGCCGACCCTGGGCTAGCGGGAACGAGCAGTACTTC.